Presented here are 3 T cell receptor beta chains from one specimen sequenced in a study of T cell responses to AZD1222 COVID-19 vaccine. Generated by immunoSEQ multiplex PCR, the TCRdb table keeps only in-frame clones and is missing some. The sample has some 150,000 clones; less than 95% are singletons. The starting material was peripheral blood, obtained on day 0 of AZD1222 vaccination. These receptors all stem from an adult in good health.

The chain couples TRBV27 to TRBJ2-7, with 7 bases lining up with TRBD1. Per the germline V gene, CDR1 is MNHEY and CDR2 is SMNVEV (reference sequence). The CDR3 totals 14 residues. V lost 4 bases, J lost 3 bases, and 6 bases stayed unmatched. CDR3 nucleotide sequence: TGTGCCAGCAGTTCCGGGACAGAGGTCTACGAGCAGTACTTC. This encodes CASSSGTEVYEQYF.

The chain has TRBV2 and TRBJ2-1, with 8 bases aligning to TRBD1. In germline, CDR1 is SNHLY, CDR2 FYNNEI. With 9 bases clipped from V and 7 bases from J, the junction kept 11 bases outside the gene matches. There are 14 residues in the CDR3. The CDR3 loop is CAREDRVFRNEQFF. CDR3 nucleotides: TGTGCCAGAGAGGACAGGGTTTTTCGAAATGAGCAGTTCTTC.

The chain is built from TRBV28 and TRBJ1-1; D is uncertain. V was cut by 5 bases and J by 3 bases, with 16 bases left in between. Germline lookup yields CDR1 MDHEN and CDR2 SYDVKM. The CDR3 covers 15 residues. The DNA for the CDR3 is TGTGCCAGCAGTCTCGCGGGGTATGCGGACACTGAAGCTTTCTTT. Translated: CASSLAGYADTEAFF. The variable domain in full, completed from reference TRBV28 and TRBJ1-1, reads DVKVTQSSRYLVKRTGEKVFLECVQDMDHENMFWYRQDPGLGLRLIYFSYDVKMKEKGDIPEGYSVSREKKERFSLILESASTNQTSMYLCASSLAGYADTEAFFGQGTRLTVV.